This entry lists 5 T cell receptor beta chains sequenced from one sample in a study of spatial heterogeneity in lung cancer. TCRdb re-derived calls from the 5' RACE reads in MiXCR, one entry per CDR3 protein. The sample holds around 27,000 distinct CDR3 sequences, about 5.2% seen once. Time point of the sample: blood at routine non-recurrence follow-up after resection. This specimen was PBMCs, taken at follow-up. These receptors originate from a female donor with early-stage non-small cell lung cancer.

This clonotype is medium-sized within its sample. This chain connects TRBV11-2 to TRBJ2-7; TRBD2 might be the D (5 bases). CDR1 and CDR2 (germline): SGHAT, FQNNGV. This CDR3 contains 16 residues. V was trimmed by 5 bases and J by 6 bases, leaving 23 bases between them. CDR3 protein: CASSPYSVEGESEQYF. For the CDR3, the DNA is TGTGCCAGCAGCCCTTATAGCGTAGAGGGAGAGTCCGAGCAGTACTTC.

Ten or more counts support this clonotype. J is TRBJ2-1 and V is TRBV7-2; D remains ambiguous. Between the trimmed V and J ends, which lost 0 bases and 4 bases, there was a span of 16 bases. This CDR3 region has 17 residues. In germline, CDR1 is SGHTA, CDR2 FQGNSA. The CDR3 sequence: CASSLAGLTTLYNEQFF. The DNA of the CDR3 is TGTGCCAGCAGCTTAGCGGGGTTAACTACTTTATACAATGAGCAGTTCTTC.

Ten or more counts support this clonotype. The V and J genes are TRBV29-1 and TRBJ2-4; TRBD2 is a possible D gene (6 bases). This CDR3 region has 15 residues. Trimming left V 4 bases short and J 2 bases short, with 15 bases between. Germline loops: CDR1 SQVTM, CDR2 ANQGSEA. CDR3 nucleotide sequence: TGCAGCGTTGGTGGAGGGTACGGGTCCAAAAACATTCAGTACTTC. Amino acid sequence: CSVGGGYGSKNIQYF.

This clonotype was seen repeatedly, ten times or more. The rearrangement links TRBV20-1 to TRBJ2-1; 10 bases agree with TRBD1. The germline CDR1 and CDR2 sequences are DFQATT and SNEGSKA (reference sequence). V lost 6 bases to trimming and J lost 7 bases; unmatched junction nucleotides: 9. The CDR3 has 14 amino acids. As DNA, the CDR3 is TGCAGTGCGACAGGGGGCAAGAGTTGGAATGAGCAGTTCTTC. Its protein product is CSATGGKSWNEQFF.

This clonotype was observed many times. The J gene is TRBJ1-6, the V gene TRBV20-1; 9 bases align to TRBD1. The CDR3 totals 17 residues. The germline gives CDR1 DFQATT, CDR2 SNEGSKA (reference sequence). V trimming: 0 bases; J trimming: 8 bases; junction bases outside the gene matches: 11. The CDR3 loop is CSARDGQQGAVYSPLHF. Here the CDR3 DNA reads TGCAGTGCTAGAGATGGACAACAGGGGGCAGTTTATTCACCCCTCCACTTT.